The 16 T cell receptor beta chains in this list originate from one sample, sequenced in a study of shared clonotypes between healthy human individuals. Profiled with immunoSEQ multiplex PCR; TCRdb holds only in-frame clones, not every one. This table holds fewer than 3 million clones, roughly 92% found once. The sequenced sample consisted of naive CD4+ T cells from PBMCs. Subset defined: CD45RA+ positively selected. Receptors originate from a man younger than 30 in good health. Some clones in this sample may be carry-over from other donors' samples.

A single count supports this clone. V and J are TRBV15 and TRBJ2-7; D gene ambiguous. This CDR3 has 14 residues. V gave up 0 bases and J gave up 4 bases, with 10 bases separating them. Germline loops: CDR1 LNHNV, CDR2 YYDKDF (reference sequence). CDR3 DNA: TGTGCCACCAGCAGAGATTCGACGGCTTACGAGCAGTACTTC. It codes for CATSRDSTAYEQYF.

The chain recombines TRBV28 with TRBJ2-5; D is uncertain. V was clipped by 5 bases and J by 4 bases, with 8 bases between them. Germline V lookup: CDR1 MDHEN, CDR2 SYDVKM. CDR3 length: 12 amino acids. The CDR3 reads CASSRNLETQYF. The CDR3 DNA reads TGTGCCAGCAGTCGAAATCTAGAGACCCAGTACTTC.

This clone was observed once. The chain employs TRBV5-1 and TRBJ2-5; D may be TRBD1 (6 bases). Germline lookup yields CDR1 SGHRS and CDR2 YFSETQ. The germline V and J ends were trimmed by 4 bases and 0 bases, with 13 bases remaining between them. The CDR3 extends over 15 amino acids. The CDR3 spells CASSPRQEYQETQYF. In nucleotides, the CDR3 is TGCGCCAGCAGCCCGAGACAGGAGTACCAAGAGACCCAGTACTTC.

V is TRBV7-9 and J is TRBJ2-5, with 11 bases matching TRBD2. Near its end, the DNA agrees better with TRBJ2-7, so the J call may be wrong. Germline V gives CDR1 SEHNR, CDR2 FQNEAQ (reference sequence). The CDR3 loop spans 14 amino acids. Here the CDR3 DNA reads TGTGCCAGCAGCTTAGGCCTAGCGGGAGGCGAGCAGTACTTC. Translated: CASSLGLAGGEQYF.

CDR3 in amino acids: CASSVGVDLGGLTEAFF. In DNA, the CDR3 is TGTGCCAGCAGCGTAGGGGTCGATCTTGGGGGCCTCACTGAAGCTTTCTTT. The chain recombines TRBV9 with TRBJ1-1; D is possibly TRBD1 (6 bases). Germline values: CDR1 SGDLS, CDR2 YYNGEE. This CDR3 has 17 residues. Trimming took 0 bases from V and 4 from J, leaving 19 bases between them.

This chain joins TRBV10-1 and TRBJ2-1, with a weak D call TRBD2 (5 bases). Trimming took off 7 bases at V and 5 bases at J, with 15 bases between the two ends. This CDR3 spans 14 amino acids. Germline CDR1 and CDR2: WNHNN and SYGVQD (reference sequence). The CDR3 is CASNERRNDNEQFF. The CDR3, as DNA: TGCGCCAGCAACGAACGGAGGAACGACAATGAGCAGTTCTTC.

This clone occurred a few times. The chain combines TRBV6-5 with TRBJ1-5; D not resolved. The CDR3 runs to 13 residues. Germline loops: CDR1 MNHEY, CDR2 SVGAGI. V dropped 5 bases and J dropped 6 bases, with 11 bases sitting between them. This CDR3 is CASSPARGQPQHF. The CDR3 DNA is TGTGCCAGCAGTCCGGCGCGGGGTCAGCCCCAGCATTTT.

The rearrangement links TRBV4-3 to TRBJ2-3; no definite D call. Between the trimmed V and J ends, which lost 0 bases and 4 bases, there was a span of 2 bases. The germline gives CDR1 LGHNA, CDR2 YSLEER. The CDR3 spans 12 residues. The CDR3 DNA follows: TGCGCCAGCAGCCAAGAATCAGATACGCAGTATTTT. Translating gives CASSQESDTQYF.

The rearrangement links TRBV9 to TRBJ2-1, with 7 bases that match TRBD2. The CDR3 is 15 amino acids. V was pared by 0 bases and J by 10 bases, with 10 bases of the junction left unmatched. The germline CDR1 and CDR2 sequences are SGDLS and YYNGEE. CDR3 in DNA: TGTGCCAGCAGCGTAGGGTTGCTAGCGGCACCCGAGCAGTTCTTC. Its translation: CASSVGLLAAPEQFF.

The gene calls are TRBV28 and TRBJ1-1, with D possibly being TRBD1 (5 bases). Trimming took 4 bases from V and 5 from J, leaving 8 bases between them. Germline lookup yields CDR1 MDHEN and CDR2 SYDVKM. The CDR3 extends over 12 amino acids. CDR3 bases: TGTGCCAGCAGTTGGGGGTCAACTGAAGCTTTCTTT. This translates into CASSWGSTEAFF.

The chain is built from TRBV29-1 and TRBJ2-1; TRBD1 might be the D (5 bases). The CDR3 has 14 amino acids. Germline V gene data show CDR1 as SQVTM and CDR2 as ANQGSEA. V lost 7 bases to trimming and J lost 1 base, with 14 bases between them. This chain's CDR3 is CSGILQGSYNEQFF. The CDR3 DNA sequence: TGCAGCGGTATCCTCCAGGGTTCCTACAATGAGCAGTTCTTC.

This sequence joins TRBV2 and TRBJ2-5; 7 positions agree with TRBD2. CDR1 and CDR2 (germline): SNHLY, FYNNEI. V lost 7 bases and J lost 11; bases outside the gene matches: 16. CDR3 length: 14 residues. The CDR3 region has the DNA TGTGCCAGCACCGAGCTATTATCGGCGGGGGAGCAGTACTTC. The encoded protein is CASTELLSAGEQYF. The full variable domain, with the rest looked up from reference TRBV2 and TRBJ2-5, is EPEVTQTPSHQVTQMGQEVILRCVPISNHLYFYWYRQILGQKVEFLVSFYNNEISEKSEIFDDQFSVERPDGSNFTLKIRSTKLEDSAMYFCASTELLSAGEQYFGPGTRLLVL.

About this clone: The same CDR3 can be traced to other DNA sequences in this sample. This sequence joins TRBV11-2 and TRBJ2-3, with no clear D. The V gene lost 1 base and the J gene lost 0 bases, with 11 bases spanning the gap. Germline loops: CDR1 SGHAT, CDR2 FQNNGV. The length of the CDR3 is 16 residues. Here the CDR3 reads CASSLVPGSSTDTQYF. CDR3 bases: TGTGCCAGCAGCTTAGTGCCAGGTTCTAGCACAGATACGCAGTATTTT.

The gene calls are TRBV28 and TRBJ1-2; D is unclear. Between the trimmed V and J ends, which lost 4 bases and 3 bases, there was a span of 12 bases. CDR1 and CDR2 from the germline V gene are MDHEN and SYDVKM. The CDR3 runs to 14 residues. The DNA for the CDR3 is TGTGCCAGCAGTTCCACCAGGAGGGACTATGGCTACACCTTC. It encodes CASSSTRRDYGYTF.

CDR3 bases: TGCGCCAGCAGCTTCTTGGCAGGAGGACCTACTGAGCAGTACTTC. This sequence encodes CASSFLAGGPTEQYF. V usage is TRBV5-1 and J usage is TRBJ2-7; D perhaps matches TRBD2 (5 bases). From germline, CDR1 is SGHRS and CDR2 YFSETQ. V lost 2 bases to trimming and J lost 7 bases, with 19 bases between them. The CDR3 is 15 amino acids.

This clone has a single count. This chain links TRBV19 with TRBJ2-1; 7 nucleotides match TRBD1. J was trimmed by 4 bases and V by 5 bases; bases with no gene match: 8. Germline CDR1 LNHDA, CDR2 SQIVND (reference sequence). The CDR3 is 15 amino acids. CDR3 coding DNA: TGTGCCAGTAGTTGGCAGGGGGATTCATACAATGAGCAGTTCTTC. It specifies CASSWQGDSYNEQFF.